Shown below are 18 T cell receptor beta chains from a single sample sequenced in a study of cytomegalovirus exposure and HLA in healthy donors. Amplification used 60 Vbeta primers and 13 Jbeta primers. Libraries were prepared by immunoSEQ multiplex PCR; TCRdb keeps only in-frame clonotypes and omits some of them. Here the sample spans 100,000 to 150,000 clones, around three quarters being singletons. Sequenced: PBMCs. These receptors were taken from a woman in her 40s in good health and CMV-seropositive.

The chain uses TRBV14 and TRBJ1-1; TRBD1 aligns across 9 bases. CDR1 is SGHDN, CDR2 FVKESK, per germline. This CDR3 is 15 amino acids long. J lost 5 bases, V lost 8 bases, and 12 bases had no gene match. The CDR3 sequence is CASQPTGGGRTEAFF. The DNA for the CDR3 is TGTGCCAGCCAACCTACAGGGGGCGGTCGGACTGAAGCTTTCTTT.

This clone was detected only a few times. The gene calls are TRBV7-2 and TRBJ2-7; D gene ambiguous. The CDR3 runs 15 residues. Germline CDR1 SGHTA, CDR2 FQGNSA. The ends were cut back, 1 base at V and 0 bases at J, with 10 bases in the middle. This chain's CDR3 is CASSLEWASSYEQYF. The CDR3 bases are TGTGCCAGCAGCTTAGAGTGGGCCAGCTCCTACGAGCAGTACTTC.

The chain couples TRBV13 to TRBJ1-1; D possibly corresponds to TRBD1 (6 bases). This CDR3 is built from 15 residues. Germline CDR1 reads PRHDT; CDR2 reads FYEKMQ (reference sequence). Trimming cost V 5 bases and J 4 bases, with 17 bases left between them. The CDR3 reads CASSKNRALGTEAFF. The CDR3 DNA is TGTGCCAGCAGCAAAAACAGGGCCTTGGGCACTGAAGCTTTCTTT.

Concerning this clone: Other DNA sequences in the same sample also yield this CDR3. CDR3 bases: TGTGCCAGTTCACCTTTCCGGGACAGGGGTTACGAGCAGTACTTC. Amino acids: CASSPFRDRGYEQYF. The chain employs TRBV28 and TRBJ2-7; 10 bases fit TRBD1. Germline assignment: CDR1 MDHEN and CDR2 SYDVKM. V was pared by 9 bases and J by 4 bases, with 12 bases of the junction left unmatched. CDR3 length: 15 amino acids.

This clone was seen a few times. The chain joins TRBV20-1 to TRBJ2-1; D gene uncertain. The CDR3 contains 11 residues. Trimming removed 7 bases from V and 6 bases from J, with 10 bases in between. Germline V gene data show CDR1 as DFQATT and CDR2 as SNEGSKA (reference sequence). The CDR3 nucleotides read TGCAGTGTCTTTAGTGGCAATGAGCAGTTCTTC. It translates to CSVFSGNEQFF.

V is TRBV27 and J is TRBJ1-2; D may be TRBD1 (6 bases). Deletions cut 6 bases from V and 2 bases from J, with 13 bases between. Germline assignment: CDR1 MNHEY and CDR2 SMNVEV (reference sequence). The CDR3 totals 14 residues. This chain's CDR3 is CASSRRGFNYGYTF. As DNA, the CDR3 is TGTGCCAGCAGCCGCAGGGGTTTCAACTATGGCTACACCTTC.

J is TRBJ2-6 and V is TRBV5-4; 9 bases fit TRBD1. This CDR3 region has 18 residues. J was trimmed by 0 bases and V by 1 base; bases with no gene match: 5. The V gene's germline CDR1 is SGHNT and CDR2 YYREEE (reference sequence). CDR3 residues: CASSLLGTGLSGANVLTF. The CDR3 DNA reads TGTGCCAGCAGCTTGTTGGGGACAGGGCTCTCTGGGGCCAACGTCCTGACTTTC.

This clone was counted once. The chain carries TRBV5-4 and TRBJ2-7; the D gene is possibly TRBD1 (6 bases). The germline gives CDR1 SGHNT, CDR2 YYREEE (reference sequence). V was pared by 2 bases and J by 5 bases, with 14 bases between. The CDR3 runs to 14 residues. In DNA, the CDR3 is TGTGCCAGCAGCTTCTCACAGGGCAAGGACGAGCAGTACTTC. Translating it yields CASSFSQGKDEQYF.

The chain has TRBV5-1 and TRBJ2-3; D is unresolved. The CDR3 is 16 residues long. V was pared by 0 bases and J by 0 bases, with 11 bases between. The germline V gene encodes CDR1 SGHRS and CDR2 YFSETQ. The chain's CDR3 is CASSLVGEVSTDTQYF. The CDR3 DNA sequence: TGCGCCAGCAGCTTGGTTGGCGAGGTTAGCACAGATACGCAGTATTTT.

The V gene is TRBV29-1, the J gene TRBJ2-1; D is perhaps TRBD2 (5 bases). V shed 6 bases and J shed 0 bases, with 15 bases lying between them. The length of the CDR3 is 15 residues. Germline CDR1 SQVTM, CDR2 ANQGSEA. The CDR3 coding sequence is TGCAGCGTCCATGAAGAGGGCAGCTCCTACAATGAGCAGTTCTTC. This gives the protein CSVHEEGSSYNEQFF.

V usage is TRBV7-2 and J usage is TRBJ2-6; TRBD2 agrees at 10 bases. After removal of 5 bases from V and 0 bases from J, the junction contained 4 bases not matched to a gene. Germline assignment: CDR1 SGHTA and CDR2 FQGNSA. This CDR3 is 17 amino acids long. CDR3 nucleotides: TGTGCCAGCAGCGAGACTAGCGGGTACTCTGGGGCCAACGTCCTGACTTTC. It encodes CASSETSGYSGANVLTF.

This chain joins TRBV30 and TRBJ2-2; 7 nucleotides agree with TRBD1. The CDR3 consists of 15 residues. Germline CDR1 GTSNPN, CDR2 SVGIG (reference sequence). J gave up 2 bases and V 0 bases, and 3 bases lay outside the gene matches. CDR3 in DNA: TGTGCCTGGAGTGTGGGACAGACCAACACCGGGGAGCTGTTTTTT. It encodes CAWSVGQTNTGELFF.

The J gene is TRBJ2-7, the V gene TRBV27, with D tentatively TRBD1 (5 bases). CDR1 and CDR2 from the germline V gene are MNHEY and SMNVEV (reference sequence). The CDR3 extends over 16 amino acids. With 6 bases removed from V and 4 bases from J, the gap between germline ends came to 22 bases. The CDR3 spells CASSPSGQGLWYEQYF. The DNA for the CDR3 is TGTGCCAGCAGCCCCTCCGGGCAGGGCCTTTGGTACGAGCAGTACTTC.

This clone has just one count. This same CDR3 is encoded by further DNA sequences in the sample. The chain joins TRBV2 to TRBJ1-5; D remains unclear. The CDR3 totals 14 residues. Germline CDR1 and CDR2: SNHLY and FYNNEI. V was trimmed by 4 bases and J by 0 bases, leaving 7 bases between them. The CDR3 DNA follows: TGTGCCAGCAGTGTAGAGGGTAGCAATCAGCCCCAGCATTTT. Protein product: CASSVEGSNQPQHF.

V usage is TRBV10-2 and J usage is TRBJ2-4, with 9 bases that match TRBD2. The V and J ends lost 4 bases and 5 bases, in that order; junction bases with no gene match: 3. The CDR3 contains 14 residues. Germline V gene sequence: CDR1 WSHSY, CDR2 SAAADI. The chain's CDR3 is CASSVSGSQNIQYF. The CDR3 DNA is TGCGCCAGCAGTGTTAGCGGGAGTCAAAACATTCAGTACTTC.

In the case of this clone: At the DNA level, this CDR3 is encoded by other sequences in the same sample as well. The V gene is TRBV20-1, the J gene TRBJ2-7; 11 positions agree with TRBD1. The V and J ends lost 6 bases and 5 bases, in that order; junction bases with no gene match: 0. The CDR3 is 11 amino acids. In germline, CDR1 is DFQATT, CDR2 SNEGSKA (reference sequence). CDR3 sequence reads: CSADRGHEQYF. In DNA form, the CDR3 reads TGCAGTGCGGACAGGGGGCACGAGCAGTACTTC.

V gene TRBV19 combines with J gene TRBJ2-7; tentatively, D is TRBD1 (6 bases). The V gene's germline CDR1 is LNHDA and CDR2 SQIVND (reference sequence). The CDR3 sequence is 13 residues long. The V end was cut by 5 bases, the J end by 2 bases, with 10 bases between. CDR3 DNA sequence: TGTGCCAGTAGTCCTCGACAGGCCTACGAGCAGTACTTC. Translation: CASSPRQAYEQYF.

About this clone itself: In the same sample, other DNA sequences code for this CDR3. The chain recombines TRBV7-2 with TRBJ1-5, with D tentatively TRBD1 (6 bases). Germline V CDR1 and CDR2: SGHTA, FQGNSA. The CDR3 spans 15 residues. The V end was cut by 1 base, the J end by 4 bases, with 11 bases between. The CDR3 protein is CASSLGGGGNQPQHF. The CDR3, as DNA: TGTGCCAGCAGCTTAGGAGGGGGTGGGAATCAGCCCCAGCATTTT.